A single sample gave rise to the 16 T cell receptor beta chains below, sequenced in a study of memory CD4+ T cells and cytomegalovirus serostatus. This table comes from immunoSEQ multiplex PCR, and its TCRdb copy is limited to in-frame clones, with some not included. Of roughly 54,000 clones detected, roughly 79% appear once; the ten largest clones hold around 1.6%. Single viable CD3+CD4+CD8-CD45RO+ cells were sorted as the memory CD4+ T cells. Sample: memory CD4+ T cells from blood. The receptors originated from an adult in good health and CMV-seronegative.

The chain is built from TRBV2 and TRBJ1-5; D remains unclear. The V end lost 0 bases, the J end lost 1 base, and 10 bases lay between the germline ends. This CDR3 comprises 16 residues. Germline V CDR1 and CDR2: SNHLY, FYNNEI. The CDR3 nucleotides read TGTGCCAGCAGTGAAGCGCGGGGAGGGAGCAATCAGCCCCAGCATTTT. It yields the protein CASSEARGGSNQPQHF.

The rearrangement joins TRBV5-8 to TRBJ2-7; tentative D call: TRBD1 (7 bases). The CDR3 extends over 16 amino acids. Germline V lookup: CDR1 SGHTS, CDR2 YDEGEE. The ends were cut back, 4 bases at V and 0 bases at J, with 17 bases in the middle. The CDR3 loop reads CASSTGDSHYSYEQYF. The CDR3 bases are TGTGCCAGCAGCACGGGGGACAGCCATTACTCCTACGAGCAGTACTTC.

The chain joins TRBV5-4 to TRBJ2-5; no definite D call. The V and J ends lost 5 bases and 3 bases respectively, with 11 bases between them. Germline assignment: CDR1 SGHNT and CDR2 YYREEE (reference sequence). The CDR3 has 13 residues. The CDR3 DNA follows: TGTGCCAGCAGTGTAGGGCGAGAAGAGACCCAGTACTTC. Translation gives CASSVGREETQYF.

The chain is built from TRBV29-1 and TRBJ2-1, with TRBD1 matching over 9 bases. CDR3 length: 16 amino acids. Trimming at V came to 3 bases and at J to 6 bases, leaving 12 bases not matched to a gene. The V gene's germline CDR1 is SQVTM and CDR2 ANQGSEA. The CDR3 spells CSVEMWGQGKGNEQFF. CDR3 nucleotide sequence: TGCAGCGTTGAGATGTGGGGACAGGGAAAAGGCAATGAGCAGTTCTTC.

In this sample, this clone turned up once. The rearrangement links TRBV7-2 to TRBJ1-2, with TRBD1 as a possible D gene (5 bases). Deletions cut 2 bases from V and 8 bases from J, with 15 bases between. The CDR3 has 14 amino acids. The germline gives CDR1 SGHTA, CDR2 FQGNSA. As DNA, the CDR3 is TGTGCCAGCAGCTTATACCAGAGAGGGGTGGGCTACACCTTC. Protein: CASSLYQRGVGYTF.

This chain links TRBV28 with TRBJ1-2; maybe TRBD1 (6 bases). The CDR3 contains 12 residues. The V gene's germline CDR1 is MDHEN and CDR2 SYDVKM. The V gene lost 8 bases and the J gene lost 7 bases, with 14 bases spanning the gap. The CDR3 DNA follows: TGTGCCAGCGTACAGGGCCAGGGTGGCTACACCTTC. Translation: CASVQGQGGYTF.

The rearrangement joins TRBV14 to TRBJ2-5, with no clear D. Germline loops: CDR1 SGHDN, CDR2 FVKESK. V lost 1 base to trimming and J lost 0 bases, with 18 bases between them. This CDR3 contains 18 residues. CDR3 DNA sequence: TGTGCCAGCAGCCAAGGGCTAGGTGTGATCAAATACCAAGAGACCCAGTACTTC. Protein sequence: CASSQGLGVIKYQETQYF.

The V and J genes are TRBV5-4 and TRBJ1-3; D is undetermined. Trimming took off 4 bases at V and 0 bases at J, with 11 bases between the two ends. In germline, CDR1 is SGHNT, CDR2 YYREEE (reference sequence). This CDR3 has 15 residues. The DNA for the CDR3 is TGTGCCAGCAGCCGACCCGGGCCCTCTGGAAACACCATATATTTT. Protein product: CASSRPGPSGNTIYF. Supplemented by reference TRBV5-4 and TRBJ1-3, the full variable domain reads ETGVTQSPTHLIKTRGQQVTLRCSSQSGHNTVSWYQQALGQGPQFIFQYYREEENGRGNFPPRFSGLQFPNYSSELNVNALELDDSALYLCASSRPGPSGNTIYFGEGSWLTVV.

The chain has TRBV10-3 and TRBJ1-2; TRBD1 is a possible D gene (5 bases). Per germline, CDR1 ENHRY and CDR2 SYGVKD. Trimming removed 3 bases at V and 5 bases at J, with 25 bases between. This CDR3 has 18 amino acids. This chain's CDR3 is CAISDQGGVRDQGYGYTF. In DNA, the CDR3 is TGTGCCATCAGTGACCAGGGTGGGGTGAGGGATCAAGGATATGGCTACACCTTC.

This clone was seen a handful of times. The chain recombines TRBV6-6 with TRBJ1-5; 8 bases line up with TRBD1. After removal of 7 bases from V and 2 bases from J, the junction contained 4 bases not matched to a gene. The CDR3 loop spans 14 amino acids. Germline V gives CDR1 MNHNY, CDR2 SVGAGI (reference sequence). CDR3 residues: CASNDRGGNQPQHF. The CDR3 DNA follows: TGTGCCAGCAACGACAGGGGAGGCAATCAGCCCCAGCATTTT.

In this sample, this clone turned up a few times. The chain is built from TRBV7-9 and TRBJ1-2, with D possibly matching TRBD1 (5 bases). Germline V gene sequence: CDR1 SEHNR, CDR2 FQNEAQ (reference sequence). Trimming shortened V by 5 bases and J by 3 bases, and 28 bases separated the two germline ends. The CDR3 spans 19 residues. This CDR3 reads CASSHQRGRLSGKYYGYTF. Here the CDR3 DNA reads TGTGCCAGCAGCCATCAGCGGGGCCGCCTCTCTGGGAAGTACTATGGCTACACCTTC.

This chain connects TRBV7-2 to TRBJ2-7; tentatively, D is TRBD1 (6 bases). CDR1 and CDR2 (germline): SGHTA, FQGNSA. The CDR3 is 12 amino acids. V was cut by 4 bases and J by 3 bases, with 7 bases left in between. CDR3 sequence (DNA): TGTGCCAGCAGCTCACAGGGCTACGAGCAGTACTTC. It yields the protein CASSSQGYEQYF.

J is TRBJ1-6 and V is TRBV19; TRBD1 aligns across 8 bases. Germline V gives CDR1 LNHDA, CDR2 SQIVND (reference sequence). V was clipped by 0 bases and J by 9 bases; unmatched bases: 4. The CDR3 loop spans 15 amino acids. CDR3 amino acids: CASSIDRGRTSPLHF. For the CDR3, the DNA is TGTGCCAGTAGTATAGACAGGGGGCGGACTTCACCCCTCCACTTT.

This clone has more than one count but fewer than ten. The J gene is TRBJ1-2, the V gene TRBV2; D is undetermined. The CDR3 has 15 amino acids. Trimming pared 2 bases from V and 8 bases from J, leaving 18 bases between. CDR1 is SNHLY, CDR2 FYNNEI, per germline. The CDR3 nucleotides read TGTGCCAGCAGTGAACCTGGGGAGGCCGTTTGGGGCTACACCTTC. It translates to CASSEPGEAVWGYTF.

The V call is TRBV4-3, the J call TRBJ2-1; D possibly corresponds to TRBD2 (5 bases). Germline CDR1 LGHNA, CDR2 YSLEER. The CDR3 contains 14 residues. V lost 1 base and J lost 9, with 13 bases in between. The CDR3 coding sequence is TGCGCCAGCAGCCAAGTTACGGGGTCGGGTGAGCAGTTCTTC. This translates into CASSQVTGSGEQFF.

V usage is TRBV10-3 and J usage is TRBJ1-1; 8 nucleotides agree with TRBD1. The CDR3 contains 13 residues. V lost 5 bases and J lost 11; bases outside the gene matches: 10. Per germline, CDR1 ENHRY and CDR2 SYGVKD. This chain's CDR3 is CAISLLQGDVAFF. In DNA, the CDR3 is TGTGCCATCAGTCTCTTACAGGGGGATGTGGCTTTCTTT.